This TCR beta chain was identified in a study of blood T cells in healthy people across ages (dated by TCRdb to about 2015). For the wider study: In model experiments, roughly one uniquely barcoded TCR beta cDNA molecule per two T cells was captured by template switching. To track age-related changes in TCR beta repertoire diversity, the study relied on deep sequencing normalized with unique cDNA molecular identifiers. Using the same blood draw, the study looked at two additional independent replicas of 1 million unique cDNA reads for two donors, one aged 18 to 30 and the other aged 80 or older. Donors of different ages were randomly distributed across sequencing lanes to avoid experimental bias. The donors were split into four age groups: young (average 16 years), middle-aged (nearly 40), aged (62) and long-lived (about 82).

Library generation was performed with 5' RACE. The sequencer was an Illumina HiSeq 2500. A second 7 to 11 cycle PCR used a sample-barcoded 5' primer and a J-beta primer mix. Each TCR beta cDNA molecule received a unique molecular identifier from a template-switch 5' adaptor carrying 12 random nucleotides. Each sample yielded at least 2.5 million CDR3-containing paired-end reads. The Mint cDNA synthesis kit, primed by a TRBC-specific oligonucleotide, was used to synthesize first-strand cDNA from all RNA. Following uracil-DNA glycosylase treatment, all cDNA underwent a first 18-cycle PCR with the universal primers M1SS and BC2_uni_R. In the source study's methods: For normalization, 1 million high-quality reads, each with a distinct molecular identifier, were randomly selected from each sample. Instead of being binned into consensus sequences, reads that shared molecular identifiers were thrown out. MiTCR, with a Q25 quality threshold and the strictest error-elimination algorithm, was used for CDR3 identification, clonotype clustering and error correction. A nonparametric unseen species model with Euler transformation was used to estimate lower-bound total TCR beta diversity. Using fastp at Q25 and MiXCR, TCRdb reprocessed the public reads and kept productive beta chains. Every entry covers one CDR3 protein and lists the most common genes and DNA from its rows. The V and J calls and clone size come from TCRdb's table, not from the authors' own analysis. Across this sample there are about 750,000 distinct CDR3 sequences, with 53% seen only once. The ten top clones hold roughly two fifths of the sample.

CDR1 SGHTA and CDR2 FQGNSA are derived from the germline V gene. Deletion took 5 bases off V and 11 bases off J, with a span of 21 bases between the germline ends. The CDR3 runs 14 residues from the cysteine to the phenylalanine. Kept here is only the CDR3 DNA, which spans 42 bases and is read in frame from base 1. What the study reported, not specific to this receptor: Donor CMV infection status was unknown, potentially confounding age-related changes in expanded clonotypes. There was a strong correlation between observed TCR beta diversity and the percentage of naive T cells measured by flow cytometry. Estimates of total diversity based on one million sequenced T cells were regarded as lower bounds and as underestimates. As age increased, observed TCR beta diversity per million T cells dropped in a roughly linear way, and a significant reduction was already evident by age about 36. Bulk unsorted PBMC profiling prevented conclusive comparison of naive and antigen-experienced compartments. Compared with the aged group, the long-lived group had more naive CD4+ T cells, fewer expanded clones and increased TCR diversity, suggesting age selection.

Systemically healthy Caucasian individuals from Russia, 35 to 50 in total and aged about 6 to 90 years, were included as donors. Each donor gave ten milliliters of peripheral blood, collected into EDTA-treated Vacutainer tubes. Ficoll-Paque density-gradient centrifugation was used to isolate PBMCs, with at least 6.5 million obtained per sample. Trizol reagent was used to extract total RNA from PBMCs, with at least 6 micrograms per sample. For every donor, an aliquot of PBMCs went through flow cytometry to measure the percentages of naive CD45RAhigh/CD27high T cells. A note on this clonotype: Its antigen remains unidentified. No per-base quality is available; no much larger clone lies one base away.

The rearranged chain carries TRBV7-2 and TRBJ1-2; the D gene lacks a confident call. The clonotype was recovered from a man older than 75 in good health. The sequencing input was blood. The CDR3 region: CASSPLSTLGGYTF. The bases are TGTGCCAGCAGCCCACTCTCGACCCTCGGCGGTTACACCTTC.